This T cell receptor beta chain derives from a study of cytomegalovirus exposure and HLA in healthy donors. Study overall: Unique TCR beta sequences numbering around 110 million came from about 179 million T cells in an earlier analysis.

Although they were nominally healthy when sampled, donors likely had unrecorded immune exposures. The study, taken as a whole, reports: Likely technical artifact: a cluster of highly shared sequence variants.

Comments on this clone: The antigen remains unidentified.

The PCR ran on 60 Vbeta and 13 Jbeta primers. Generated by immunoSEQ multiplex PCR, the TCRdb table keeps only in-frame clones and is missing some. This repertoire includes some 120,000 clones. There are 15 residues in the CDR3. J was trimmed by 1 base and V by 5 bases; bases with no gene match: 6. The germline V gene has CDR1 SGHTA and CDR2 FQGNSA. This TCR was sampled from a man aged 25-45 years in good health and CMV-seronegative. The chain has TRBV7-2 and TRBJ1-1, with 8 positions matching TRBD1. The sample consisted of PBMCs. The DNA for the CDR3 is TGTGCCAGCAGCACCAAACAGGGGGGGAACACTGAAGCTTTCTTT. Translated, it gives CASSTKQGGNTEAFF.